Following are 22 T cell receptor beta chains from one sample sequenced in a study of memory CD8 T cells in hepatitis C reinfection. The assay was immunoSEQ multiplex PCR, and TCRdb's table has in-frame clones only and misses some. The table has under 5,500 clones, approximately 86% seen once; the top ten hold about a quarter. Time point indicated: late/post reinfection, 12 to 24 weeks after detection. No in vitro expansion preceded TCR sequencing of the sorted cells. Source material: naive CD8+ T cells sorted from blood. The source of these receptors is a man aged 50 or older with hepatitis C virus infection.

The rearrangement links TRBV4-3 to TRBJ1-4, with TRBD1 matching 7 bases. V trimming: 4 bases; J trimming: 7 bases; junction bases outside the gene matches: 12. The CDR3 runs to 16 residues. CDR1 is LGHNA and CDR2 is YSLEER in the germline V gene. In DNA, the CDR3 is TGCGCCAGCAGCCCCCCGGTAGGGGGCCTCGGTGAAAAACTGTTTTTT. The encoded protein is CASSPPVGGLGEKLFF.

In DNA, the CDR3 is TGTGCCAGCAGTGGCCTCGGGACTAGTGAGCAGTTCTTC. It encodes CASSGLGTSEQFF. The chain combines TRBV25-1 with TRBJ2-1; 8 nucleotides align to TRBD2. Germline V gene lookup returns CDR1 MGHDK and CDR2 SYGVNS. Trimming cost V 4 bases and J 9 bases; bases outside gene matches: 5. The CDR3 totals 13 residues. Complete variable domain (other parts from reference TRBV25-1 and TRBJ2-1): EADIYQTPRYLVIGTGKKITLECSQTMGHDKMYWYQQDPGMELHLIHYSYGVNSTEKGDLSSESTVSRIRTEHFPLTLESARPSHTSQYLCASSGLGTSEQFFGPGTRLTVL.

This clone rates as large (0.1 to 1%). The chain employs TRBV18 and TRBJ2-1, with 8 positions matching TRBD2. Looked up from germline, CDR1 is KGHSH and CDR2 is LQKENI. Germline trimming cut 5 bases from V and 7 bases from J; bases unmatched to any gene: 16. The CDR3 has 17 residues. CDR3 nucleotides: TGTGCCAGCTCATCCACCTCCCCGGGAGGGGTCTTGAATGAGCAGTTCTTC. Its protein product is CASSSTSPGGVLNEQFF.

The V gene is TRBV27, the J gene TRBJ2-7; D unresolved. The V gene lost 4 bases and the J gene lost 4 bases, with 14 bases spanning the gap. The CDR3 totals 14 residues. The V gene's germline CDR1 is MNHEY and CDR2 SMNVEV (reference sequence). CDR3 residues: CASSSRGTVYEQYF. The CDR3 DNA reads TGTGCCAGCAGTTCGCGAGGAACCGTTTACGAGCAGTACTTC.

The V call is TRBV19, the J call TRBJ2-2; 7 positions agree with TRBD1. V shed 5 bases and J 5 bases; nucleotides not matched to a gene: 2. The CDR3 is 13 residues long. Per the germline V gene, CDR1 is LNHDA and CDR2 is SQIVND (reference sequence). The CDR3 sequence is CASSVRGTGELFF. The CDR3 bases are TGTGCCAGTAGTGTCAGGGGGACCGGGGAGCTGTTTTTT.

Details on this clone: The sample holds other DNA sequences that translate to the same CDR3. The chain couples TRBV29-1 to TRBJ2-1, with 11 bases fitting TRBD2. The V and J ends lost 4 bases and 2 bases, in that order; junction bases with no gene match: 13. The CDR3 runs to 18 residues. From germline, CDR1 is SQVTM and CDR2 ANQGSEA. CDR3 in amino acids: CSVVPISGTSGTYNEQFF. The CDR3 DNA is TGCAGCGTTGTCCCGATATCCGGGACTAGCGGAACCTACAATGAGCAGTTCTTC.

The chain combines TRBV5-1 with TRBJ2-5, with 14 positions matching TRBD2. There are 17 residues in the CDR3. CDR1 is SGHRS, CDR2 YFSETQ, per germline. V shed 2 bases, J shed 1 base, and the junction held 4 bases outside the gene matches. The CDR3 sequence is CASSFATSGRGQETQYF. In nucleotides, the CDR3 is TGCGCCAGCAGCTTTGCGACTAGCGGGAGGGGCCAAGAGACCCAGTACTTC.

This rearrangement joins TRBV7-3 to TRBJ2-7, with D possibly TRBD1 on 6 matching bases. The CDR3 has 13 residues. V lost 5 bases and J 3 bases, leaving 11 bases between the germline ends. Germline V gene sequence: CDR1 SGHTA, CDR2 FQGTGA. CDR3 sequence: CASSIGQNYEQYF. The CDR3 coding sequence is TGTGCCAGCAGCATCGGACAGAACTACGAGCAGTACTTC.

The CDR3 bases are TGTGCCAGCAGCTTAATCGCAGGGGGCCCCTACGAGCAGTACTTC. Amino acid sequence: CASSLIAGGPYEQYF. V gene TRBV7-3 combines with J gene TRBJ2-7; 8 nucleotides agree with TRBD1. CDR3 length: 15 amino acids. Germline V gene lookup returns CDR1 SGHTA and CDR2 FQGTGA. The ends lost 1 base at V and 2 bases at J; junction bases unmatched: 4.

The chain combines TRBV7-9 with TRBJ2-5; no firm D call. Germline lookup yields CDR1 SEHNR and CDR2 FQNEAQ (reference sequence). The CDR3 totals 16 residues. V was shortened by 5 bases and J by 0 bases, with 16 bases between the two germline ends. The CDR3, as DNA: TGTGCCAGCAGCCCTTCTTTTTCGGTGTACCAAGAGACCCAGTACTTC. It codes for CASSPSFSVYQETQYF.

Details on this clone: Other DNA sequences from this sample encode an identical CDR3 as well. This rearrangement joins TRBV9 to TRBJ2-7, with 13 bases matching TRBD2. Germline CDR1 and CDR2: SGDLS and YYNGEE. J lost 3 bases, V lost 3 bases, and 0 bases had no gene match. The CDR3 covers 14 residues. The DNA of the CDR3 is TGTGCCAGCAGCGGGACTAGCGGGAGCTACGAGCAGTACTTC. Its protein product is CASSGTSGSYEQYF.

The chain combines TRBV28 with TRBJ2-7; TRBD2 agrees at 9 bases. The V gene end was trimmed by 8 bases and the J gene end by 4 bases; junction bases not matched to a gene: 18. The CDR3 totals 17 residues. Germline loops: CDR1 MDHEN, CDR2 SYDVKM. As DNA, the CDR3 is TGTGCCAGCGTAGGAGCGGGAGGACTAGCGCAAAAATACGAGCAGTACTTC. It codes for CASVGAGGLAQKYEQYF.

This chain joins TRBV6-6 and TRBJ2-7, with TRBD2 matching over 7 bases. V lost 3 bases, J lost 7 bases, and 15 bases stayed unmatched. This CDR3 has 16 residues. Germline CDR1 MNHNY, CDR2 SVGAGI (reference sequence). The CDR3 reads CASSYSGGTPLIEQYF. The CDR3 nucleotides are TGTGCCAGCAGTTATTCCGGGGGGACCCCGCTAATAGAGCAGTACTTC.

The V and J genes are TRBV15 and TRBJ2-7; 9 nucleotides match TRBD1. CDR1 LNHNV and CDR2 YYDKDF come from the germline V gene (reference sequence). The CDR3 extends over 14 amino acids. V shed 4 bases, J shed 7 bases, and the junction held 8 bases outside the gene matches. In nucleotides, the CDR3 is TGTGCCACCAGCAAAGGGACAGGGATATCGGAGCAGTACTTC. This translates into CATSKGTGISEQYF.

The DNA for the CDR3 is TGTGCCAGCAGCTTGGTTGTTACTAGCGGGCCCTACAATGAGCAGTTCTTC. It translates to CASSLVVTSGPYNEQFF. V is TRBV5-6 and J is TRBJ2-1; 9 bases are a match to TRBD2. Germline V gene lookup returns CDR1 SGHDT and CDR2 YYEEEE. The ends lost 0 bases at V and 2 bases at J; junction bases unmatched: 6. There are 17 residues in the CDR3.

The chain links TRBV28 to TRBJ2-3, with 7 bases fitting TRBD2. Trimming cost V 2 bases and J 1 base; bases outside gene matches: 6. This CDR3 has 16 amino acids. CDR1 is MDHEN and CDR2 is SYDVKM in the germline V gene. CDR3 sequence (DNA): TGTGCCAGCAGTTTAAAAAGGACTAGGGGCACAGATACGCAGTATTTT. Translating gives CASSLKRTRGTDTQYF.

This clone is a singleton in its sample. The chain is built from TRBV5-6 and TRBJ2-1, with D unresolved. Germline-derived CDR1 and CDR2 are SGHDT and YYEEEE. The length of the CDR3 is 14 residues. The V end lost 0 bases, the J end lost 6 bases, and 10 bases lay between the germline ends. The CDR3 nucleotides are TGTGCCAGCAGCTTGGGTCTAGTTCCCAATGAGCAGTTCTTC. This translates into CASSLGLVPNEQFF.

This chain joins TRBV7-2 and TRBJ2-1, with D maybe TRBD2 (6 bases). This CDR3 contains 15 residues. CDR1 and CDR2 (germline): SGHTA, FQGNSA. V was pared by 5 bases and J by 6 bases, with 17 bases between. The CDR3 coding sequence is TGTGCCAGCAGCCCCTCCGGCGGGATGGGCAATGAGCAGTTCTTC. This translates into CASSPSGGMGNEQFF.

This sequence joins TRBV27 and TRBJ1-4; 9 bases fit TRBD1. Germline V CDR1 and CDR2: MNHEY, SMNVEV (reference sequence). The CDR3 runs to 16 residues. Trimming removed 2 bases from V and 8 bases from J; junction bases left unmatched: 9. CDR3 sequence reads: CASSLLTGGADEKLFF. In DNA form, the CDR3 reads TGTGCCAGCAGTTTACTAACAGGGGGCGCTGACGAAAAACTGTTTTTT.

J is TRBJ2-1 and V is TRBV21-1; the table gives TRBD2 as D, unverified against the DNA. TRBV21-1 represents a pseudogene. This CDR3 is built from 18 residues. CDR3 sequence (DNA): TGTGCCAGCAGCAAATCCTTAGGCGCTAGCGGGAGTTACAATGAGCAGTTCTTC. Amino acids: CASSKSLGASGSYNEQFF.

This clone was observed a few times. The rearrangement links TRBV7-9 to TRBJ2-7; no clear D. V lost 1 base to trimming and J lost 7 bases, with 17 bases between them. Germline lookup yields CDR1 SEHNR and CDR2 FQNEAQ (reference sequence). The CDR3 loop spans 15 amino acids. Written as DNA, the CDR3 is TGTGCCAGCAGCTTAGGTCCAGCACTTCTGAGGGAGCAGTACTTC. This gives the protein CASSLGPALLREQYF. Based on the CDR3 plus reference TRBV7-9 and TRBJ2-7, the full variable domain is DTGVSQNPRHKITKRGQNVTFRCDPISEHNRLYWYRQTLGQGPEFLTYFQNEAQLEKSRLLSDRFSAERPKGSFSTLEIQRTEQGDSAMYLCASSLGPALLREQYFGPGTRLTVT.

The gene calls are TRBV27 and TRBJ2-1; 10 positions agree with TRBD2. The germline V gene encodes CDR1 MNHEY and CDR2 SMNVEV (reference sequence). The CDR3 covers 16 residues. J was trimmed by 5 bases and V by 6 bases; bases with no gene match: 10. The CDR3 coding sequence is TGTGCCAGCAGAACAATAGGACTAGCGGACGACAATGAGCAGTTCTTC. It is translated as CASRTIGLADDNEQFF.